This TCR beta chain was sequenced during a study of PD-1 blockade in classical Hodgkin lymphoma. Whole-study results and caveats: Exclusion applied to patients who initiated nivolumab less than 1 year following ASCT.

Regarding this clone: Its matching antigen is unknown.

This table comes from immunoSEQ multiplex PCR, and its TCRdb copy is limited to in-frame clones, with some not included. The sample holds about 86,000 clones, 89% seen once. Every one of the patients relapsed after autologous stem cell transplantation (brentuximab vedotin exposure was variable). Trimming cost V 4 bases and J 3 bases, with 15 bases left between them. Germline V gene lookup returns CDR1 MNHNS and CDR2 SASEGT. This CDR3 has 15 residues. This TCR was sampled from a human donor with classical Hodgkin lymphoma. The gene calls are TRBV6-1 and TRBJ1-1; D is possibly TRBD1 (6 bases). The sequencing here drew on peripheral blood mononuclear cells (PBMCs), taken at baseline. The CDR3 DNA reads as TGTGCCAGCAGTGCCCTCACAGGGTGGGACACTGAAGCTTTCTTT. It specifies CASSALTGWDTEAFF.